This T cell receptor (beta chain) was obtained from a study of beta chain features in type 1 diabetes. For the study at large: On cell yields, gender and age, patients and healthy donors were similar. Whole-study findings and limits: Type 1 diabetes patients had moderately but significantly shorter TCRB CDR3s in all four CD4+ subsets.

Note on this clone: Its antigen is not known. Other DNA variants within this sample encode the same CDR3.

From germline, CDR1 is LNHDA and CDR2 SQIVND (reference sequence). This CDR3 spans 13 amino acids. Trimming left V 6 bases short and J 0 bases short, with 8 bases between. Sorting with CD45RO/CCR7/CD25/CD127/CD95/CD27 yielded naive, central memory, regulatory and stem-like memory CD4+ cells. As every portion of the isolated RNA was reverse transcribed, the sequencing read expressed TCRB transcripts. Several million reads on average were seen across naive, central memory and regulatory T cell samples. Sequencing was performed with immunoSEQ multiplex PCR; in TCRdb, only in-frame clones are kept and a portion is missing. The sample holds 600,000 to 700,000 clones, 13% seen once.

The material sequenced was naive CD4+ T cells from blood. The TCR was taken from a man aged 18 to 29 with type 1 diabetes. V gene TRBV19 combines with J gene TRBJ2-5; maybe TRBD1 (6 bases). The CDR3 spells CASSGQHQETQYF. The DNA for the CDR3 is TGTGCCAGTAGCGGACAGCACCAAGAGACCCAGTACTTC.